Sample share makes the clone carrying this TCR beta chain medium-sized. CD4+CD45RO+CD25- cells were isolated as memory CD4+ T cells. A single record per CDR3 protein comes from TCRdb applying MiXCR to the 5' RACE reads. Of about 7,200 distinct CDR3 sequences in the sample, roughly 40% were seen once. The CDR3 is 12 residues long. V was cut by 8 bases and J by 2 bases, with 9 bases left in between. The specimen was memory CD4+ T cells sorted from blood. Subset given: memory CD4+ T cells, CD4+CD45RO+CD25-. The chain carries TRBV12-3 or TRBV12-4 and TRBJ1-2; tentative D call: TRBD1 (5 bases). The receptor was derived from a female donor with breast cancer. The CDR3 here is CASPGGNYGYTF. CDR3 DNA sequence: TGTGCCAGCCCTGGGGGGAACTATGGCTACACCTTC.